Listed below are T cell receptor beta chains from one sample, sequenced in a study of shared clonotypes between healthy human individuals. The assay was immunoSEQ multiplex PCR, and TCRdb's table has in-frame clones only and misses some. The table records 2 million or so clones, 85% to 95% of them present only once. Specimen: naive CD4+ T cells sorted from blood. Every receptor here comes from a man younger than 35 in good health. Each CDR3 is given with its conserved first and last residue. A D gene is named only where the DNA matches it firmly. Rows may omit the clone size; those that give it use once, few, many or a size class.

TRBJ1-2 14 TRBV6-1 - - TGTGCCAGCAGTGAAGCGCTAAGGGGGGATGGCTACACCTTC CASSEALRGDGYTF
TRBJ1-2 12 TRBV5-6 - few TGTGCCAGCAGCTACCTGACGGTCCTCTACACCTTC CASSYLTVLYTF
TRBJ2-7 14 TRBV6-6 - - TGTGCCAGCAGCCGCACCGGGGGAGAAGGCGAGCAGTACTTC CASSRTGGEGEQYF
TRBJ2-7 15 TRBV6-6 - - TGTGCCAGCAGTTACGGGAGGGGGGTGTTCGACGAGCAGTACTTC CASSYGRGVFDEQYF
TRBJ1-2 14 TRBV10-3 - - TGTGCCAGTGCCCCGGGCGGGGATGGCTATGGCTACACCTTC CASAPGGDGYGYTF
TRBJ2-7 15 TRBV5-4 TRBD1 - TGTGCCAGCAGCTTGAGACAGGGGGCGTTCTACGAGCAGTACTTC CASSLRQGAFYEQYF
TRBJ2-3 11 TRBV20-1 - - TGCAGCCGACAGGGCACAGATACGCAGTATTTT CSRQGTDTQYF
TRBJ2-5 15 TRBV7-2 TRBD2 - TGTGCCAGCAGCTTAGCCCCGACTAGCGGGGTAACCCAGTACTTC CASSLAPTSGVTQYF
TRBJ2-4 15 TRBV28 TRBD1 - TGTGCCAGCAGTTCCCAGGGGGCCGGGGGAAACATTCAGTACTTC CASSSQGAGGNIQYF
TRBJ2-7 14 TRBV27 TRBD2 - TGTGCCAGCAGTTTATTGGGGGGGACCTACGAGCAGTACTTC CASSLLGGTYEQYF
TRBJ2-7 11 TRBV6-5 - - TGTGCCAGCAGTCAGACAGGAGAGCAGTACTTC CASSQTGEQYF
TRBJ1-4 13 TRBV18 - - TGTGCCAGCTCACGGACTGGAAATGAAAAACTGTTTTTT CASSRTGNEKLFF
TRBJ2-3 18 TRBV9 - - TGTGCCAGCAGCGTAGCGGGGAGGAGGGGAACATCCACAGATACGCAGTATTTT CASSVAGRRGTSTDTQYF
TRBJ2-1 15 TRBV5-6 TRBD2 - TGTGCCAGCACCTTCCCGGGACTAGCAAACAATGAGCAGTTCTTC CASTFPGLANNEQFF
TRBJ2-6 13 TRBV29-1 - many TGCAGCGTTGAAAGCGCTGGGGCCAACGTCCTGACTTTC CSVESAGANVLTF
TRBJ2-7 16 TRBV30 TRBD2 - TGTGCCTGGAGCGCTCATAGCGGGGCCGTTTCCTACGAGCAGTACTTC CAWSAHSGAVSYEQYF
TRBJ2-7 13 TRBV19 TRBD2 - TGTGCCAGTAGCCCGGGAGGTAACTACGAGCAGTACTTC CASSPGGNYEQYF
TRBJ2-7 16 TRBV2 TRBD2 once TGTGCCAGCAGTGAAAGCGGGGGGACGGCAACCTACGAGCAGTACTTC CASSESGGTATYEQYF
TRBJ2-2 15 TRBV5-1 - - TGCGCCAGCAGCTTGGTGGGGGCGAACACCGGGGAGCTGTTTTTT CASSLVGANTGELFF
TRBJ2-5 13 TRBV30 - once TGTGCCTGGAGTGAGGCAGTAGATGAGACCCAGTACTTC CAWSEAVDETQYF
TRBJ2-1 13 TRBV7-2 TRBD2 - TGTGCCAGCAGCCCCGGACTAGCGGGAGAGCCGTTCTTC CASSPGLAGEPFF
TRBJ1-1 14 TRBV6-5 - - TGTGCCAGCCAGGACAGACAGATGAACACTGAAGCTTTCTTT CASQDRQMNTEAFF
TRBJ2-7 14 TRBV30 TRBD1 - TGTGCCTGGAGTGCGGCAGGGGGCTTCCACGAGCAGTACTTC CAWSAAGGFHEQYF
TRBJ2-5 12 TRBV27 - - TGTGCCAGCAGTTCTCCTGGGACGACCCAGTACTTC CASSSPGTTQYF
TRBJ1-4 14 TRBV28 - - TGTGCCAGCAGTTTACGGCAGGTTGCTGAAAAACTGTTTTTT CASSLRQVAEKLFF
TRBJ1-5 16 TRBV18 TRBD1 - TGTGCCAGCTCACCCGGACAGGGCGATACCAATCAGCCCCAGCATTTT CASSPGQGDTNQPQHF
TRBJ1-4 15 TRBV11-2 - - TGTGCCAGCAGCTCCAACGTTGCAACTAATGAAAAACTGTTTTTT CASSSNVATNEKLFF
TRBJ2-7 14 TRBV5-6 - once TGTGCCAGCAGCCCCTTGGCCGAAACCTACGAGCAGTACTTC CASSPLAETYEQYF
TRBJ2-3 17 TRBV7-2 - once TGTGCCAGCAGCCCAGGGGTAGCGCGGGGTCAGGGCGGTACGCAGTATTTT CASSPGVARGQGGTQYF
TRBJ2-7 16 TRBV4-3 - - TGCGCCAGCAGCCCCACGGGGGCAGGGCGGAAAAATGAGCAGTACTTC CASSPTGAGRKNEQYF
TRBJ1-2 13 TRBV5-4 TRBD1 once TGTGCCAGCAGCTCACAGGGGGAGTATGGCTACACCTTC CASSSQGEYGYTF
TRBJ2-1 13 TRBV2 TRBD2 - TGTGCCAGCAGCGGGACTAGCGTCAATGAGCAGTTCTTC CASSGTSVNEQFF
TRBJ2-3 16 TRBV9 TRBD2 - TGTGCCAGCAGCGTAGGAAATAGCGGGGGGGCAGATACGCAGTATTTT CASSVGNSGGADTQYF
TRBJ1-1 14 TRBV5-1 - - TGCGCCAGCAGCCCGACAGTCCTGAACACTGAAGCTTTCTTT CASSPTVLNTEAFF
TRBJ1-6 13 TRBV6-6 - - TGTGCCAGCAGTTTGGTCAGGAACTCACCCCTCCACTTT CASSLVRNSPLHF
TRBJ2-7 14 TRBV18 TRBD1 - TGTGCCAGCTCACCAAGGGGACAGAACTACGAGCAGTACTTC CASSPRGQNYEQYF
TRBJ2-7 15 TRBV18 - - TGTGCCAGCTCACCAGGTCGGGGGGCCTCCTACGAGCAGTACTTC CASSPGRGASYEQYF
TRBJ2-1 16 TRBV5-1 - - TGCGCCAGCAGCTTGGGAGGGGCAGGAGTAATGAATGAGCAGTTCTTC CASSLGGAGVMNEQFF
TRBJ2-1 13 TRBV30 - - TGTGCCTGGACCTCCCTGGACCGCAATGAGCAGTTCTTC CAWTSLDRNEQFF
TRBJ1-1 15 TRBV7-9 - once TGTGCCAGCAGCTCGGTGGGGAGTCCAGGACCTGAAGCTTTCTTT CASSSVGSPGPEAFF
TRBJ2-1 11 TRBV25-1 - - TGTGCCAGCAGTGACTATAATGAGCAGTTCTTC CASSDYNEQFF
TRBJ2-3 18 TRBV10-3 - once TGTGCCATCAGTGAGGATAGGGGGGCAGGCCGTCGGACAGATACGCAGTATTTT CAISEDRGAGRRTDTQYF
TRBJ1-2 18 TRBV30 - - TGTGCCTGGAGCGCAACCGCGAGGACAACCCTAAATATTGGTGGCTACACCTTC CAWSATARTTLNIGGYTF
TRBJ2-5 15 TRBV7-7 - - TGTGCTAGCAGCTTAGGGGCGTTATCGGGGGAGACCCAGTACTTC CASSLGALSGETQYF
TRBJ2-4 15 TRBV7-9 TRBD1 - TGTGCCAGCAGTCCAGGGGACAGGGAGGGAAACATTCAGTACTTC CASSPGDREGNIQYF
TRBJ1-1 12 TRBV6-5 - - TGTGCCAGCAGAGGAGTGAACACTGAAGCTTTCTTT CASRGVNTEAFF
TRBJ2-7 15 TRBV5-4 TRBD1 - TGTGCCAGCAGCTTGGGCCAGGGGGCCGGAAACGAGCAGTACTTC CASSLGQGAGNEQYF
TRBJ2-5 16 TRBV5-1 TRBD2 once TGCGCCAGCAGCTATACCCCTCTAGCGGCAGGAGAGACCCAGTACTTC CASSYTPLAAGETQYF
TRBJ2-7 11 TRBV30 - - TGTGCCTGGAGTAGACGCTACGAGCAGTACTTC CAWSRRYEQYF
TRBJ2-7 14 TRBV19 TRBD2 - TGTGCCAGTTCCGGACTAGCGGGGGGCTACGAGCAGTACTTC CASSGLAGGYEQYF
TRBJ1-5 13 TRBV7-9 - - TGTGCCAGCAGTGTGGGGCAAAATCAGCCCCAGCATTTT CASSVGQNQPQHF